This T cell receptor beta chain appears in the sequencing data of a study of vaccination and CD4 T cells after COVID-19. The CDR3 consists of 12 residues. Trimming left V 1 base short and J 6 bases short, with 7 bases between. The germline V gene encodes CDR1 LNHNV and CDR2 YYDKDF (reference sequence). Sequenced with the Oncomine TCR Beta short-read assay was DNA taken from cultured CD4+ T cells. TCRdb processed the PCR reads anew with MiXCR; each CDR3 protein has one entry. Here the sample spans just under 20,000 distinct CDR3 sequences, more than 55% being singletons. Noted treatment: approximately 10-day PBMC culture with coronavirus spike peptide pools or control peptides (ViraFEST assay). With more than eight days of culture completed, CD4+ T cells were isolated by negative selection. As regards this clonotype: The target antigen is unknown.

The genes are TRBV15 and TRBJ2-7, with TRBD2 as a possible D gene (5 bases). This sequence was found in a human donor who had recovered from COVID-19. The specimen was CD4+ T cells from blood, cultured in vitro. This chain's CDR3 is CATSRAGIEQYF. Here the CDR3 DNA reads TGTGCCACCAGCAGAGCCGGGATCGAGCAGTACTTC.